Following are 3 T cell receptor beta chains from one sample sequenced in a study of cytomegalovirus exposure and HLA in healthy donors. Method: immunoSEQ multiplex PCR; TCRdb's copy keeps in-frame clones and lacks some. The sample contains over 200,000 clones, around 90% of which appear only once. Material: PBMCs. The receptors were gathered from a young woman in good health and CMV-seropositive.

This sequence joins TRBV6-1 and TRBJ2-7; D gene unclear. V shed 5 bases and J shed 2 bases, with 7 bases lying between them. Germline-derived CDR1 and CDR2 are MNHNS and SASEGT. This CDR3 comprises 12 residues. CDR3: CASSPQAYEQYF. The CDR3 nucleotides are TGTGCCAGCAGTCCGCAGGCCTACGAGCAGTACTTC.

Concerning this clone: Its ends do not fully match the called genes, so a read error is possible. The rearrangement links TRBV7-7 to TRBJ1-1; maybe TRBD1 (5 bases). This CDR3 has 13 amino acids. Germline CDR1 is SSHAT and CDR2 is FNYEAQ (reference sequence). CDR3 sequence: CASSSLQGTEAFF. Written as DNA, the CDR3 is TGTGCTAGCAGCTCACTTCAGGGCACTGAAGCTTTCTTT.

This chain joins TRBV12-5 and TRBJ2-7; no clear D gene. Germline CDR1 LGHNT, CDR2 FRNRAP. The CDR3 sequence is 13 residues long. Trimming stripped 1 base from V and 6 bases from J, with 10 bases between. The CDR3 protein is CASGLAALGEQYF. As DNA, the CDR3 is TGTGCTAGTGGTTTGGCCGCCCTCGGCGAGCAGTACTTC.